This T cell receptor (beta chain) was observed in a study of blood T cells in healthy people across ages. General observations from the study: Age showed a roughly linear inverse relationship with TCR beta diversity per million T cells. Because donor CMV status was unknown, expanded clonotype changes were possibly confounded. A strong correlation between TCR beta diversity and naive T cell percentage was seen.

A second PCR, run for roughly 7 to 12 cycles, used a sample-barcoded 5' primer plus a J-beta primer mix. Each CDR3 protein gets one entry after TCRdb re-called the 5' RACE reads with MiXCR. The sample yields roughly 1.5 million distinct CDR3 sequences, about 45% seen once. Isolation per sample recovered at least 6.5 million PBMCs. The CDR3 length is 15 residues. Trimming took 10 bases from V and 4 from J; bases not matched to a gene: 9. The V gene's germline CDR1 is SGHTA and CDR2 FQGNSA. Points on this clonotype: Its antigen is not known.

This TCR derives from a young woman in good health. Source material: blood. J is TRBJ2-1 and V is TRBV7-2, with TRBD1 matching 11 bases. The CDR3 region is CATLSGTGGYNEQFF. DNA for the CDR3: TGTGCCACCCTCTCCGGGACAGGGGGGTACAATGAGCAGTTCTTC.